This T cell receptor (beta chain) is drawn from a study of T cell responses to AZD1222 COVID-19 vaccine. Whole-study context: Investigators merged groups given second doses at roughly 4 or roughly 12 weeks.

Sequenced by immunoSEQ multiplex PCR; TCRdb stores in-frame clones only, minus some. The sample holds about 140,000 clones, less than 95% seen once. From germline, CDR1 is MDHEN and CDR2 SYDVKM. The CDR3 consists of 14 residues. Trimming stripped 7 bases from V and 3 bases from J, with 15 bases between. On this clone: Antigen specificity is unknown.

Study-level findings and limits: With dominance at 160-218 and 743-854, vaccine-associated CD4 TCRs spanned spike. None of the repertoires were sampled until the peak T cell response had passed.

The chain is built from TRBV28 and TRBJ1-2; D remains unclear. The material was peripheral blood, obtained on day 0 of AZD1222 vaccination. The source of this sequence is an adult in good health. The CDR3 DNA reads as TGTGCCAGCATCCCCGCGCTGGGATACTATGGCTACACCTTC. Translated, it gives CASIPALGYYGYTF.